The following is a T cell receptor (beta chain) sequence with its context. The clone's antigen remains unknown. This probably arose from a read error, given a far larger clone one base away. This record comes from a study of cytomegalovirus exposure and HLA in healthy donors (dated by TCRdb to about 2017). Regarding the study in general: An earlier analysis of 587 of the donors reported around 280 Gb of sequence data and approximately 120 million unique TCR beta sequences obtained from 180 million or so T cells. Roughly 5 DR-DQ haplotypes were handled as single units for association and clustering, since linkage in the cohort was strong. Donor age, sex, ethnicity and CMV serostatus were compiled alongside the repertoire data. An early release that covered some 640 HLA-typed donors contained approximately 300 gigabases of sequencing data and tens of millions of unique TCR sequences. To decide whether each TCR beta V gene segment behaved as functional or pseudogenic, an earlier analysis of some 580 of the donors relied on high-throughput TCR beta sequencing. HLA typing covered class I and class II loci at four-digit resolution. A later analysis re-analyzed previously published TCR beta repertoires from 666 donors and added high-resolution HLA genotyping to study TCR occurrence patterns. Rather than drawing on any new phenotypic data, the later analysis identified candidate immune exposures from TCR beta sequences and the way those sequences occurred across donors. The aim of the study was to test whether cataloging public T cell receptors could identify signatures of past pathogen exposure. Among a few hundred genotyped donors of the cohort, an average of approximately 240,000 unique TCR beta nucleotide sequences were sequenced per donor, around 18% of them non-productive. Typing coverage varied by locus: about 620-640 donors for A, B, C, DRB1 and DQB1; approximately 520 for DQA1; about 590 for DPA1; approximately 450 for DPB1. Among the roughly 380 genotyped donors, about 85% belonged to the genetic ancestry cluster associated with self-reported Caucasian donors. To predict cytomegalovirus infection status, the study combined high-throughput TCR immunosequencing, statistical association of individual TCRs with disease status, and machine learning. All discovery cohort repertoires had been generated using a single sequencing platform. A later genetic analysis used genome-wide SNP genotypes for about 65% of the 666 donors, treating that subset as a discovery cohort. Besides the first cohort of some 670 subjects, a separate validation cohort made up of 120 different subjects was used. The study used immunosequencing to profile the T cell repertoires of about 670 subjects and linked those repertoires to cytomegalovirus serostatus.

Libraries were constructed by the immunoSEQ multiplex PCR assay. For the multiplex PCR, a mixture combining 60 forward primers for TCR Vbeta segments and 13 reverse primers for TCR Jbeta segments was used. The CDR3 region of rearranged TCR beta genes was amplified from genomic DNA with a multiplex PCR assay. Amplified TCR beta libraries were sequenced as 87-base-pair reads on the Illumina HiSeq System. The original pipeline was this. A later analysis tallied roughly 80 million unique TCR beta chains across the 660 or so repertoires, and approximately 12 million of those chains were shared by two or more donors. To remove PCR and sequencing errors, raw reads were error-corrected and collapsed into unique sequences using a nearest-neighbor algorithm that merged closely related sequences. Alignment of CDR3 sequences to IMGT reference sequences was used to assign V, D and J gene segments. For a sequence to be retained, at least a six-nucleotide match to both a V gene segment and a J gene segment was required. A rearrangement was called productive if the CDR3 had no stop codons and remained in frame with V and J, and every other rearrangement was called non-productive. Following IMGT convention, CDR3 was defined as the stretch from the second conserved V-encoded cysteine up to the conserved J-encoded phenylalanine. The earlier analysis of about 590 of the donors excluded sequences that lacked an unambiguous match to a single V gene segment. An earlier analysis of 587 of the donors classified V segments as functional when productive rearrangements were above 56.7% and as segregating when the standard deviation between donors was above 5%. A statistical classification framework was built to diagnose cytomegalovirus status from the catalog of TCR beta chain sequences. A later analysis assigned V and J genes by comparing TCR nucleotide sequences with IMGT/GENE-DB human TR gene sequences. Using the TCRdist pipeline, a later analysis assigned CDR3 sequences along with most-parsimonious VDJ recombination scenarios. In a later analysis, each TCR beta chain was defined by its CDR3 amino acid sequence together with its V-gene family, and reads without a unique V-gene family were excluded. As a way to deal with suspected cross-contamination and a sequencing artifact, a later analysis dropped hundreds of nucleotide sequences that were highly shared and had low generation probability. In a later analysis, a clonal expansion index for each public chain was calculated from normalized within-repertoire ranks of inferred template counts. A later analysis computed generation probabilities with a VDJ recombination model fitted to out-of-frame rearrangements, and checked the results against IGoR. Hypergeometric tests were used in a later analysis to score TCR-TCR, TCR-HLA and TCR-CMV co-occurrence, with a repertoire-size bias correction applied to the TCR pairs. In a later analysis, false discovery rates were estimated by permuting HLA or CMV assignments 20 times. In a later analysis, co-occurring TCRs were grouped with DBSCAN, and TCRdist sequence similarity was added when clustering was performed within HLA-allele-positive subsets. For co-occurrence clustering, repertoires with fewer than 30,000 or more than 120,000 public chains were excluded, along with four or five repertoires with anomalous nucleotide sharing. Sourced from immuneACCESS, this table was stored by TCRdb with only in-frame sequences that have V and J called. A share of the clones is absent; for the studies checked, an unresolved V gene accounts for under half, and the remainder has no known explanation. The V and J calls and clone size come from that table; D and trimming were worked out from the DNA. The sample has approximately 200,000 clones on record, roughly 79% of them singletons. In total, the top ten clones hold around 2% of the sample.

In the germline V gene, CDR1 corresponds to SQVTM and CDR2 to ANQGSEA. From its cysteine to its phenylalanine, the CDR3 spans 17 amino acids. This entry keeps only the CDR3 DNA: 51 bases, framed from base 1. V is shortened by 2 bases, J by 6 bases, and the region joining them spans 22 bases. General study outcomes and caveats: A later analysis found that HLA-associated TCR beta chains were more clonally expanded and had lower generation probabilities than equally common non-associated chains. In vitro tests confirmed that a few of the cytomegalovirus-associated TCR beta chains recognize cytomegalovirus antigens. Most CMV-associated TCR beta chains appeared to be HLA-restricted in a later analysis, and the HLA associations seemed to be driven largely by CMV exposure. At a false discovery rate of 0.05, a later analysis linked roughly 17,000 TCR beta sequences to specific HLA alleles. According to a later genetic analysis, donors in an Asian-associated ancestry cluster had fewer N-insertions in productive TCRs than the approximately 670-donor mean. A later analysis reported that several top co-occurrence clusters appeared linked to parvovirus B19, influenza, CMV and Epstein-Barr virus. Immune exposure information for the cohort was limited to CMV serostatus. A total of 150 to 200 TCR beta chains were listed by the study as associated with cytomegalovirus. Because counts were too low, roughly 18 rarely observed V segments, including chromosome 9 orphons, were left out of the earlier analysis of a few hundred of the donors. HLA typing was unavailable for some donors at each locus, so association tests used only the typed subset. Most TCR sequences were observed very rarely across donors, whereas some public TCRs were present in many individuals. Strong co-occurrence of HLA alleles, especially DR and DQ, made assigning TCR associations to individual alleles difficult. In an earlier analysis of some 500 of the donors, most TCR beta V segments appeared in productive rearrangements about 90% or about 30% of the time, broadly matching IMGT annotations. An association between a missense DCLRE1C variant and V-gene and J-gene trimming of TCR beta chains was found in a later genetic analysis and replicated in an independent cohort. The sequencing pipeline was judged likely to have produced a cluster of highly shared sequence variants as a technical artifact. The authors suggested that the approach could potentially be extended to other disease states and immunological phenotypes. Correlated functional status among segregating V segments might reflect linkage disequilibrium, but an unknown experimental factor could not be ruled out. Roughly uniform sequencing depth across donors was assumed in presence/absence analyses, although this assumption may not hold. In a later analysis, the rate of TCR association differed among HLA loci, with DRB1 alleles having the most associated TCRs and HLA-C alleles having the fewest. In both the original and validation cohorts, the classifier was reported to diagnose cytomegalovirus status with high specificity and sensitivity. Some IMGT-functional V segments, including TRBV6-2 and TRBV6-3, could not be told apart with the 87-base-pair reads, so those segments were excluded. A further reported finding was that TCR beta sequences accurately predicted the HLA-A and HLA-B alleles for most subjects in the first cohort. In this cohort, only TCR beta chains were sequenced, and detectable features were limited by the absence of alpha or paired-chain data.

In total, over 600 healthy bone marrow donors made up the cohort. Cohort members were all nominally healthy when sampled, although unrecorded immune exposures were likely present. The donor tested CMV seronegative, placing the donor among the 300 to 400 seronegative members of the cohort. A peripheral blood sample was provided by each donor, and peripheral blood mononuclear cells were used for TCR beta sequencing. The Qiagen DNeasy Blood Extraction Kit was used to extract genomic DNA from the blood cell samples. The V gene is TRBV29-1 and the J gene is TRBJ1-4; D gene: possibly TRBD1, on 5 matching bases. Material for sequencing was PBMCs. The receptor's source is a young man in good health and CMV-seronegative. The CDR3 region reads CSVELLGRVRSDEKLFF. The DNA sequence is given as TGCAGCGTTGAATTGTTGGGCAGGGTGCGGTCGGATGAAAAACTGTTTTTT. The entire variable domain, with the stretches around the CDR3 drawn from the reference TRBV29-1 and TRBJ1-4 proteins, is SAVISQKPSRDICQRGTSLTIQCQVDSQVTMMFWYRQQPGQSLTLIATANQGSEATYESGFVIDKFPISRPNLTFSTLTVSNMSPEDSSIYLCSVELLGRVRSDEKLFFGSGTQLSVL.